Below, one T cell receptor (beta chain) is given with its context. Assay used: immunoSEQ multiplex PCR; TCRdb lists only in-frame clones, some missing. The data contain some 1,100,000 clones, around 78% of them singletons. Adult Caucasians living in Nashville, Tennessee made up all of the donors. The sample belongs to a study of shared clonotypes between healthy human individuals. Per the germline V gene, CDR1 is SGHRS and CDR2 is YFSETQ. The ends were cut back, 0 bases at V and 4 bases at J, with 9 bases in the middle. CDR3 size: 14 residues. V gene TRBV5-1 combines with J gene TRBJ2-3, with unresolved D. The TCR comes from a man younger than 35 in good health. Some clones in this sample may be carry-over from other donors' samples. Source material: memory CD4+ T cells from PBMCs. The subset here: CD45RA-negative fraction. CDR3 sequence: CASSLARVADTQYF. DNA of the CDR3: TGCGCCAGCAGCTTGGCCCGGGTAGCAGATACGCAGTATTTT.